A selection of T cell receptor beta chains follows, all from one sample in a study of CD8 T cells in ankylosing spondylitis. TCRdb re-called the 5' RACE reads with MiXCR, one entry per CDR3 protein. The repertoire includes about 300,000 distinct CDR3 sequences, approximately 10% of them detected once, and around 8.4% sits in the top ten. Sequenced sample: blood, either unsorted or a sorted T cell fraction (not recorded which). The origin of the receptors is a female donor with ankylosing spondylitis or in good health (not recorded which). Both conserved end residues are part of each CDR3. The D gene is left open where the match is weak. For some rows the clone size is stated as once, few or many, or as a class when expanded; others skip it.

v_call: TRBV10-2
d_call: -
j_call: TRBJ1-3
clone_size: many
cdr3_nt: TGCGCCAGCAGGGAGGGGACTTTTGACTCTGGAAACACCATATATTTT
cdr3_aa: CASREGTFDSGNTIYF

v_call: TRBV7-2
d_call: -
j_call: TRBJ2-1
clone_size: -
cdr3_nt: TGTGCCAGCAGCTATAATGGCGGGAACTCCTACAATGAGCAGTTCTTC
cdr3_aa: CASSYNGGNSYNEQFF

v_call: TRBV2
d_call: -
j_call: TRBJ1-5
clone_size: few
cdr3_nt: TGTGCCAGCAGTGTCGCCCCATCCCCCAATCAGCCCCAGCATTTT
cdr3_aa: CASSVAPSPNQPQHF

v_call: TRBV6-2/TRBV6-3
d_call: -
j_call: TRBJ2-6
clone_size: -
cdr3_nt: TGTGCCAGCACCCTCCAGGGATCCGGGGCCAACGTCCTGACTTTC
cdr3_aa: CASTLQGSGANVLTF

v_call: TRBV5-1
d_call: -
j_call: TRBJ2-2
clone_size: many
cdr3_nt: TGCGCCAGCAGCTTGCGAGCAGGCATCGGGGAGCTGTTTTTT
cdr3_aa: CASSLRAGIGELFF

v_call: TRBV14
d_call: -
j_call: TRBJ2-7
clone_size: few
cdr3_nt: TGTGCCAGCAGCCTACGGACAGAGCAGTACTTC
cdr3_aa: CASSLRTEQYF

v_call: TRBV18
d_call: TRBD1
j_call: TRBJ1-2
clone_size: many
cdr3_nt: TGTGCCAGCTCACCCCCACTCAGGGGGCAGCGTGGCTACACCTTC
cdr3_aa: CASSPPLRGQRGYTF

v_call: TRBV27
d_call: TRBD1
j_call: TRBJ2-7
clone_size: few
cdr3_nt: TGTGCCAGCACCACAGCCGGGACAGGGCTGTTCGGGCAGTACTTC
cdr3_aa: CASTTAGTGLFGQYF

v_call: TRBV27
d_call: -
j_call: TRBJ1-1
clone_size: many
cdr3_nt: TGTGCCAGCAGCCTCAACGGTCTGAACACTGAAGCTTTCTTT
cdr3_aa: CASSLNGLNTEAFF

v_call: TRBV4-3
d_call: TRBD2
j_call: TRBJ2-1
clone_size: few
cdr3_nt: TGCGCCAGCAGCCAAGAAACTAGCGGGAGTCACCACAATGAGCAGTTCTTC
cdr3_aa: CASSQETSGSHHNEQFF

v_call: TRBV20-1
d_call: -
j_call: TRBJ1-6
clone_size: many
cdr3_nt: TGCAGTGCTAGTGGTGGAAGGGAATTGAGGAATTCACCCCTCCACTTT
cdr3_aa: CSASGGRELRNSPLHF

v_call: TRBV15
d_call: -
j_call: TRBJ2-1
clone_size: few
cdr3_nt: TGTGCCACCAGCAGAGAGGGGTCCTACAATGAGCAGTTCTTC
cdr3_aa: CATSREGSYNEQFF

v_call: TRBV5-6
d_call: -
j_call: TRBJ2-2
clone_size: many
cdr3_nt: TGTGCCAGCAGCTTGCAGGGATCGGGCGGGGAGCTGTTTTTT
cdr3_aa: CASSLQGSGGELFF

v_call: TRBV4-1
d_call: -
j_call: TRBJ2-2
clone_size: few
cdr3_nt: TGCGCCAGCAGCCAAGGAGGGGAAGCTGGGGAGCTGTTTTTT
cdr3_aa: CASSQGGEAGELFF

v_call: TRBV6-2/TRBV6-3
d_call: TRBD2
j_call: TRBJ2-1
clone_size: many
cdr3_nt: TGTGCCAGCAGGAGTTGGCGGACTAGCGAGAATGAGCAGTTCTTC
cdr3_aa: CASRSWRTSENEQFF

v_call: TRBV5-1
d_call: TRBD2
j_call: TRBJ2-2
clone_size: few
cdr3_nt: TGCGCCAGCAGCATGGCGGGGGGCACCGGGGAGCTGTTTTTT
cdr3_aa: CASSMAGGTGELFF

v_call: TRBV12-3/TRBV12-4
d_call: TRBD2
j_call: TRBJ2-3
clone_size: many
cdr3_nt: TGTGCCAGCAGTGATAGCGGGGCAACAGATACGCAGTATTTT
cdr3_aa: CASSDSGATDTQYF

v_call: TRBV23-1
d_call: -
j_call: TRBJ2-1
clone_size: -
cdr3_nt: TGCGCCAGCAGTCTTATTTTCAGGGTCATCTCTCTTCATGAGCAGTTCTTC
cdr3_aa: CASSLIFRVISLHEQFF

v_call: TRBV5-1
d_call: TRBD1
j_call: TRBJ2-7
clone_size: many
cdr3_nt: TGCGCCAGCAGCTCGACAGGGGGTACCTACGAGCAGTACTTC
cdr3_aa: CASSSTGGTYEQYF

v_call: TRBV12-3/TRBV12-4
d_call: -
j_call: TRBJ1-2
clone_size: few
cdr3_nt: TGTGCCAGCATTGCGGACAGCGGGGGCTACACCTTC
cdr3_aa: CASIADSGGYTF

v_call: TRBV5-4
d_call: -
j_call: TRBJ2-1
clone_size: many
cdr3_nt: TGTGCCAGCAGCTTGGAGGGGCTCGACAATGAGCAGTTCTTC
cdr3_aa: CASSLEGLDNEQFF

v_call: TRBV27
d_call: -
j_call: TRBJ2-5
clone_size: many
cdr3_nt: TGTGCCAGCAAGCACGCCGGGACTTCGGCAGAGACCCAGTACTTC
cdr3_aa: CASKHAGTSAETQYF

v_call: TRBV7-2
d_call: -
j_call: TRBJ1-4
clone_size: many
cdr3_nt: TGTGCCAGCAGCTTTGGATGGCAGGGGAATGAAAAACTGTTTTTT
cdr3_aa: CASSFGWQGNEKLFF

v_call: TRBV9
d_call: -
j_call: TRBJ2-7
clone_size: -
cdr3_nt: TGTGCCAGCAGCGTAGCACAGAATTACGAGCAGTACTTC
cdr3_aa: CASSVAQNYEQYF

v_call: TRBV5-1
d_call: -
j_call: TRBJ2-2
clone_size: many
cdr3_nt: TGCGCCAGCAGCTTGGCCAGGGGACTGAACACCGGGGAGCTGTTTTTT
cdr3_aa: CASSLARGLNTGELFF

v_call: TRBV3-1
d_call: -
j_call: TRBJ1-6
clone_size: many
cdr3_nt: TGTGCCAGCAGCCACTCCGGTGGTTATAATTCACCCCTCCACTTT
cdr3_aa: CASSHSGGYNSPLHF

v_call: TRBV5-1
d_call: -
j_call: TRBJ1-3
clone_size: -
cdr3_nt: TGCGCCAGCTCCACCGGACTACCGGGTGGAAACACCATATATTTT
cdr3_aa: CASSTGLPGGNTIYF

v_call: TRBV20-1
d_call: TRBD1
j_call: TRBJ1-2
clone_size: many
cdr3_nt: TGCAGTGCCTGGACAGGGAATGACTATGGCTACACCTTC
cdr3_aa: CSAWTGNDYGYTF

v_call: TRBV20-1
d_call: TRBD1
j_call: TRBJ1-2
clone_size: many
cdr3_nt: TGCAGTGCTAGAACCGCGACAGGGTGGGGCTACACCTTC
cdr3_aa: CSARTATGWGYTF

v_call: TRBV20-1
d_call: -
j_call: TRBJ1-4
clone_size: many
cdr3_nt: TGCAGTGCCCTCGACAGCAATGAAAAACTGTTTTTT
cdr3_aa: CSALDSNEKLFF

v_call: TRBV5-1
d_call: TRBD1
j_call: TRBJ2-1
clone_size: few
cdr3_nt: TGCGCCAGCAGCCAGGACAGGGGTGAATACAATGAGCAGTTCTTC
cdr3_aa: CASSQDRGEYNEQFF

v_call: TRBV5-1
d_call: -
j_call: TRBJ1-1
clone_size: many
cdr3_nt: TGCGCCAGCAGCCAGACAGAGAGAGGGCAACGCACTGAAGCTTTCTTT
cdr3_aa: CASSQTERGQRTEAFF

v_call: TRBV28
d_call: -
j_call: TRBJ1-4
clone_size: many
cdr3_nt: TGTGCCAGCCGAGGGCTTACCGTAGTCGGTGAAAAACTGTTTTTT
cdr3_aa: CASRGLTVVGEKLFF

v_call: TRBV4-2
d_call: -
j_call: TRBJ2-2
clone_size: many
cdr3_nt: TGTGCCAGCAGCCAAGATTCGGGCCCCGGGGAGCTGTTTTTT
cdr3_aa: CASSQDSGPGELFF

v_call: TRBV6-5
d_call: TRBD1
j_call: TRBJ1-1
clone_size: -
cdr3_nt: TGTGCCAGCAGACGGGACAGGGAAGCTTTCTTT
cdr3_aa: CASRRDREAFF

v_call: TRBV20-1
d_call: TRBD2
j_call: TRBJ2-3
clone_size: -
cdr3_nt: TGCAGTGCTTCCCCTTTAGCGGGCCATAGCACAGATACGCAGTATTTT
cdr3_aa: CSASPLAGHSTDTQYF

v_call: TRBV28
d_call: -
j_call: TRBJ1-2
clone_size: many
cdr3_nt: TGTGCCAGCAGTTTAACCCAGGGCGATCGGGGCTACACCTTC
cdr3_aa: CASSLTQGDRGYTF

v_call: TRBV12-3/TRBV12-4
d_call: -
j_call: TRBJ2-7
clone_size: many
cdr3_nt: TGTGCCAGCAGGGGACCGAGCTCCTACGAGCAGTACTTC
cdr3_aa: CASRGPSSYEQYF

v_call: TRBV5-1
d_call: -
j_call: TRBJ1-1
clone_size: many
cdr3_nt: TGCGCCAGCACTCGGTTAGGAGAGTACACTGAAGCTTTCTTT
cdr3_aa: CASTRLGEYTEAFF

v_call: TRBV11-2
d_call: -
j_call: TRBJ2-3
clone_size: many
cdr3_nt: TGTGCCAGCAGCCTCGACGAGATTCCCACAGATACGCAGTATTTT
cdr3_aa: CASSLDEIPTDTQYF

v_call: TRBV20-1
d_call: -
j_call: TRBJ2-3
clone_size: many
cdr3_nt: TGCAGTGCTAGAACCAGCGGGTGGCAAGATACGCAGTATTTT
cdr3_aa: CSARTSGWQDTQYF

v_call: TRBV7-2
d_call: TRBD1
j_call: TRBJ1-2
clone_size: -
cdr3_nt: TGTGCCAGCAGCTCGACAGGGGACTACTATGGCTACACCTTC
cdr3_aa: CASSSTGDYYGYTF

v_call: TRBV6-8
d_call: -
j_call: TRBJ2-3
clone_size: -
cdr3_nt: TGTGCCAGCAGTTCCCCGGTCGCAGATACGCAGTATTTT
cdr3_aa: CASSSPVADTQYF

v_call: TRBV18
d_call: -
j_call: TRBJ1-2
clone_size: -
cdr3_nt: TGTGCCAGCTCACCATCCCCAGCCAACGATGGCTACCCCTTC
cdr3_aa: CASSPSPANDGYPF

v_call: TRBV7-2
d_call: -
j_call: TRBJ2-3
clone_size: many
cdr3_nt: TGTGCCAGCAGCGCCGGACTTCAGGGCACAGATACGCAGTATTTT
cdr3_aa: CASSAGLQGTDTQYF

v_call: TRBV6-2/TRBV6-3
d_call: TRBD2
j_call: TRBJ2-1
clone_size: many
cdr3_nt: TGTGCCAGCACCCTGGGACTAGCGGGGTACAATGAGCAGTTCTTC
cdr3_aa: CASTLGLAGYNEQFF

v_call: TRBV12-3/TRBV12-4
d_call: TRBD1
j_call: TRBJ2-7
clone_size: many
cdr3_nt: TGTGCCAGCAGTTTAGAAGGGACAGGGGGCTTCGAGCAGTACTTC
cdr3_aa: CASSLEGTGGFEQYF

v_call: TRBV10-3
d_call: TRBD2
j_call: TRBJ2-6
clone_size: few
cdr3_nt: TGTGCCATCAGTGGTCTAGCGGGACTAGGTGGGGCCAACGTCCTGACTTTC
cdr3_aa: CAISGLAGLGGANVLTF

v_call: TRBV7-7
d_call: TRBD2
j_call: TRBJ2-7
clone_size: few
cdr3_nt: TGTGCCAGCAGCTTGGCGGGGGTACCAGTACATCTCAGAAACGAGCAGTACTTC
cdr3_aa: CASSLAGVPVHLRNEQYF

v_call: TRBV11-2
d_call: -
j_call: TRBJ1-3
clone_size: few
cdr3_nt: TGTGCCAGCAGCACTGGGGGTGTAGGGTCTGGAAACACCATATATTTT
cdr3_aa: CASSTGGVGSGNTIYF

v_call: TRBV6-1
d_call: -
j_call: TRBJ2-1
clone_size: few
cdr3_nt: TGTGCCACCGGGTTGGGCTGGGGGAATGAGCAGTTCTTC
cdr3_aa: CATGLGWGNEQFF

v_call: TRBV5-1
d_call: -
j_call: TRBJ2-5
clone_size: few
cdr3_nt: TGCGCCAGCAGCTTGTTAAGAGGATCCTCTCCCGGAGAGACCCAGTACTTC
cdr3_aa: CASSLLRGSSPGETQYF

v_call: TRBV12-3/TRBV12-4
d_call: -
j_call: TRBJ2-1
clone_size: many
cdr3_nt: TGTGCCAGCAGTTTTGAGAGCGGATATTACAATGAGCAGTTCTTC
cdr3_aa: CASSFESGYYNEQFF

v_call: TRBV11-2
d_call: -
j_call: TRBJ1-4
clone_size: -
cdr3_nt: TGTGCCAGCAGCCCCCTCGGAGAAGTAGGGTCGAGTGAAAAACTGTTTTTT
cdr3_aa: CASSPLGEVGSSEKLFF

v_call: TRBV5-1
d_call: TRBD1
j_call: TRBJ2-1
clone_size: -
cdr3_nt: TGCGCCAGCAGCTCGCCGGGGACAGGGGGCTCCTACAATGAGCAGTTCTTC
cdr3_aa: CASSSPGTGGSYNEQFF

v_call: TRBV27
d_call: -
j_call: TRBJ2-7
clone_size: many
cdr3_nt: TGTGCCAGCAGTTTAGGTTCTAACCCACACGGTGGGCTTTGGTTC
cdr3_aa: CASSLGSNPHGGLWF

v_call: TRBV12-3/TRBV12-4
d_call: -
j_call: TRBJ1-5
clone_size: many
cdr3_nt: TGTGCCAGCAGCCCTGGGATAAATTATCAGCCCCAGCATTTT
cdr3_aa: CASSPGINYQPQHF

v_call: TRBV12-3/TRBV12-4
d_call: TRBD1
j_call: TRBJ2-7
clone_size: -
cdr3_nt: TGTGCCAGCAGCTGGGGACAGGGGGTACAGCAGTACTTC
cdr3_aa: CASSWGQGVQQYF

v_call: TRBV11-2
d_call: -
j_call: TRBJ2-3
clone_size: -
cdr3_nt: TGTGCCAGCAGCTTAGATGTGTGGCGAAACACAGATACGAAGTATTTT
cdr3_aa: CASSLDVWRNTDTKYF